What follows are 18 T cell receptor beta chains derived from one specimen sequenced in a study of shared clonotypes between healthy human individuals. The table came from immunoSEQ multiplex PCR; TCRdb's copy has only in-frame clones and leaves some out. The table includes some 1.5 million clones, roughly 96% detected once. Sample: naive CD4+ T cells sorted from blood. As for subset: CD45RA+ positively selected. The receptors come from a man aged 30-40 years in good health.

The J gene is TRBJ2-3, the V gene TRBV20-1; D is perhaps TRBD2 (5 bases). The CDR3 sequence is 11 residues long. V was clipped by 5 bases and J by 9 bases, with 12 bases between them. Germline CDR1 reads DFQATT; CDR2 reads SNEGSKA (reference sequence). CDR3 protein: CSARPGITQYF. DNA of the CDR3: TGCAGTGCTCGACCCGGGATAACGCAGTATTTT.

The V gene is TRBV29-1, the J gene TRBJ2-1, with a weak D call TRBD1 (5 bases). Germline loops: CDR1 SQVTM, CDR2 ANQGSEA. Trimming shortened V by 3 bases and J by 5 bases, and 11 bases separated the two germline ends. CDR3 length equals 13 residues. Here the CDR3 DNA reads TGCAGCGTTGATCCGCAGGGCCACAATGAGCAGTTCTTC. It specifies CSVDPQGHNEQFF.

Concerning this clone: Other DNA sequences in this sample translate to the same CDR3. This sequence joins TRBV2 and TRBJ2-1; D may be TRBD1 or TRBD2 (6 bases each). V lost 5 bases and J 9 bases, leaving 11 bases between the germline ends. Germline V gives CDR1 SNHLY, CDR2 FYNNEI. This CDR3 contains 12 residues. The CDR3 sequence is CASSLQGGEQFF. The CDR3 DNA is TGTGCCAGCAGTTTACAGGGAGGTGAGCAGTTCTTC.

The genes are TRBV7-9 and TRBJ2-7; D possibly corresponds to TRBD2 (7 bases). The CDR3 spans 15 residues. Trimming shortened V by 1 base and J by 3 bases, and 13 bases separated the two germline ends. Germline CDR1 reads SEHNR; CDR2 reads FQNEAQ (reference sequence). CDR3 region: CASSLGGGGGYEQYF. In DNA, the CDR3 is TGTGCCAGCAGCTTAGGTGGCGGGGGCGGCTACGAGCAGTACTTC.

DNA of the CDR3: TGTGCCAGCAGCTACGGGGGGGAGCAGTTCTTC. Residues: CASSYGGEQFF. The chain couples TRBV5-6 to TRBJ2-1, with 7 bases aligning to TRBD2. V lost 3 bases to trimming and J lost 10 bases; unmatched junction nucleotides: 1. The CDR3 covers 11 residues. The germline V gene has CDR1 SGHDT and CDR2 YYEEEE. The variable domain in full, with the rest retrieved from reference TRBV5-6 and TRBJ2-1, is DAGVTQSPTHLIKTRGQQVTLRCSPKSGHDTVSWYQQALGQGPQFIFQYYEEEERQRGNFPDRFSGHQFPNYSSELNVNALLLGDSALYLCASSYGGEQFFGPGTRLTVL.

As concerns this clone: An end of the junction differs from the germline gene, which may be a read error. V usage is TRBV18 and J usage is TRBJ2-2, with 11 nucleotides matching TRBD2. From germline, CDR1 is KGHSH and CDR2 LQKENI. This CDR3 is 17 amino acids long. The DNA for the CDR3 is TGTGCCAGCTCACCACGGGGGCTAGCGGGAGGAGCCGGAGAGCTGTTTTTT. Encoded protein: CASSPRGLAGGAGELFF.

The gene calls are TRBV10-1 and TRBJ2-3; D uncertain. The CDR3 is 13 residues long. Germline V gene data show CDR1 as WNHNN and CDR2 as SYGVQD (reference sequence). V was shortened by 3 bases and J by 2 bases, with 6 bases between the two germline ends. DNA for the CDR3: TGCGCCAGCAGTGACAGCCACACAGATACGCAGTATTTT. Translated, it gives CASSDSHTDTQYF.

The chain employs TRBV15 and TRBJ2-1; no firm D call. Germline V lookup: CDR1 LNHNV, CDR2 YYDKDF (reference sequence). This CDR3 contains 12 residues. The germline V and J ends were trimmed by 2 bases and 6 bases, with 5 bases remaining between them. For the CDR3, the DNA is TGTGCCACCAGCAGATTCCCCAATGAGCAGTTCTTC. It encodes CATSRFPNEQFF. The full variable domain, in which reference TRBV15 and TRBJ2-1 provide the parts outside the CDR3, is DAMVIQNPRYQVTQFGKPVTLSCSQTLNHNVMYWYQQKSSQAPKLLFHYYDKDFNNEADTPDNFQSRRPNTSFCFLDIRSPGLGDTAMYLCATSRFPNEQFFGPGTRLTVL.

The chain employs TRBV30 and TRBJ2-7; D remains ambiguous. This CDR3 spans 12 amino acids. The germline V gene encodes CDR1 GTSNPN and CDR2 SVGIG (reference sequence). The V gene lost 2 bases and the J gene lost 7 bases, with 12 bases spanning the gap. The CDR3 DNA reads as TGTGCCTGGAGTCCTCCGGCGCCAGAGCAGTACTTC. This sequence encodes CAWSPPAPEQYF.

V usage is TRBV6-6 and J usage is TRBJ2-3; D perhaps matches TRBD2 (5 bases). The germline gives CDR1 MNHNY, CDR2 SVGAGI (reference sequence). The ends were cut back, 8 bases at V and 2 bases at J, with 11 bases in the middle. There are 13 residues in the CDR3. The CDR3 protein is CASARETTDTQYF. The CDR3 nucleotides read TGTGCCAGCGCCCGGGAAACCACAGATACGCAGTATTTT.

The genes are TRBV2 and TRBJ1-2; no clear D gene. Germline values: CDR1 SNHLY, CDR2 FYNNEI. The CDR3 has 15 amino acids. The V gene lost 0 bases and the J gene lost 0 bases, with 8 bases spanning the gap. CDR3 loop: CASSEAEAANYGYTF. The CDR3 DNA follows: TGTGCCAGCAGTGAAGCGGAGGCGGCTAACTATGGCTACACCTTC.

V and J are TRBV9 and TRBJ2-3; 16 nucleotides align to TRBD2. Germline V gene lookup returns CDR1 SGDLS and CDR2 YYNGEE. The junction had 10 bases not matched to a gene; V was cut back by 1 base and J by 2 bases. There are 20 residues in the CDR3. Here the CDR3 DNA reads TGTGCCAGCAGCGTACTAGGGACTAGCGGGAGGGCCTTCTTCACAGATACGCAGTATTTT. Protein product: CASSVLGTSGRAFFTDTQYF.

This rearrangement joins TRBV28 to TRBJ1-3, with D possibly TRBD1 on 5 matching bases. Germline values: CDR1 MDHEN, CDR2 SYDVKM. V lost 5 bases to trimming and J lost 3 bases, with 14 bases between them. The CDR3 is made up of 15 amino acids. CDR3 nucleotide sequence: TGTGCCAGCAGTATCCCTCCGGGGGGTGGAAACACCATATATTTT. The encoded protein is CASSIPPGGGNTIYF.

This rearrangement joins TRBV15 to TRBJ1-4; 8 nucleotides line up with TRBD1. The CDR3 has 15 amino acids. The V gene end was trimmed by 5 bases and the J gene end by 5 bases; junction bases not matched to a gene: 7. CDR1 LNHNV and CDR2 YYDKDF come from the germline V gene (reference sequence). The CDR3: CATSFGTGTNEKLFF. The DNA for the CDR3 is TGTGCCACCAGCTTCGGGACAGGTACAAATGAAAAACTGTTTTTT.

The V and J genes are TRBV2 and TRBJ2-1; 7 bases are shared with TRBD1. With V trimmed by 7 bases and J by 7 bases, 7 bases remained unmatched. The CDR3 has 13 amino acids. CDR1 is SNHLY, CDR2 FYNNEI, per germline. The CDR3 DNA is TGTGCCAGCAAGACAGGGTTTTTGAATGAGCAGTTCTTC. The encoded protein is CASKTGFLNEQFF.

The J gene is TRBJ1-1, the V gene TRBV30; D not resolved. CDR3 size: 11 residues. V lost 3 bases to trimming and J lost 4 bases, with 6 bases between them. In germline, CDR1 is GTSNPN, CDR2 SVGIG (reference sequence). The CDR3, as DNA: TGTGCCTGGAGATTTCCCACTGAAGCTTTCTTT. Encoded protein: CAWRFPTEAFF.

The rearrangement uses TRBV6-5 and TRBJ2-1, with D possibly TRBD2 on 5 matching bases. Germline V gene data show CDR1 as MNHEY and CDR2 as SVGAGI. Trimming pared 8 bases from V and 4 bases from J, leaving 9 bases between. This CDR3 contains 12 residues. The chain's CDR3 is CASSERYNEQFF. DNA of the CDR3: TGTGCCAGCTCAGAGCGGTACAATGAGCAGTTCTTC.

The V and J genes are TRBV30 and TRBJ1-5; 7 bases match TRBD1. The CDR3 sequence is 13 residues long. Germline CDR1 GTSNPN, CDR2 SVGIG (reference sequence). With 3 bases clipped from V and 7 bases from J, the junction kept 6 bases outside the gene matches. DNA for the CDR3: TGTGCCTGGAGGTTACAGGGGCCGCAGCCCCAGCATTTT. It codes for CAWRLQGPQPQHF.